Listed below are T cell receptor beta chains from one sample, sequenced in a study of cytomegalovirus exposure and HLA in healthy donors. Here immunoSEQ multiplex PCR was the method, and the copy in TCRdb shows in-frame clones only, minus some. The sample contains 97,000 or so clones, approximately 9% of which appear only once. The source material was PBMCs. The source is a middle-aged man in good health and CMV-seropositive. Both conserved end residues are part of each CDR3. D genes are given only for firm matches. Clone size is shown for a subset of rows, as once, few, many or a class of expanded clone.

abundance	d_gene	v_gene	j_gene	CDR3nt	CDR3aa
NA	TRBD2	TRBV7-2	TRBJ2-3	TGTGCCAGCAGCCTCCTAGGACTAGCGGGAGGGCCGACTACGCAGTATTTT	CASSLLGLAGGPTTQYF
few	NA	TRBV19	TRBJ1-1	TGTGCCAGTAGTACCTCTGTCAGGGTTTCCACTGAAGCTTTCTTT	CASSTSVRVSTEAFF
NA	TRBD1	TRBV27	TRBJ1-3	TGTGCCAGCAGTTACAGGGGAGGAAACACCATATATTTT	CASSYRGGNTIYF
NA	NA	TRBV28	TRBJ2-4	TGTGCCAGTACGGCAGGATTAGCCAAAAACATTCAGTACTTC	CASTAGLAKNIQYF
many	NA	TRBV5-5	TRBJ1-4	TGTGCCAGCAGCTTGGGCAGGGAGGCAACTAATGAAAAACTGTTTTTT	CASSLGREATNEKLFF
NA	TRBD2	TRBV28	TRBJ2-3	TGTGCCAGCAGCTCGGGCCTAGCGGGACCGCGGGGCACAGATACGCAGTATTTT	CASSSGLAGPRGTDTQYF
few	NA	TRBV7-8	TRBJ2-7	TGTGCCAGCAGCTTACAACAGATCTCCTACGAGCAGTACTTC	CASSLQQISYEQYF
NA	TRBD1	TRBV23-1	TRBJ2-7	TGCGCCAGCAGTCAACCAGGGGACAGGGTTTACGAGCAGTACTTC	CASSQPGDRVYEQYF
few	TRBD1	TRBV5-6	TRBJ2-6	TGTGCCAGCAGCCAAATATCGGACAGGCTCAACGTCCTGACTTTC	CASSQISDRLNVLTF
NA	TRBD1	TRBV9	TRBJ1-5	TGTGCCAGCAGCTTGACAGGGGATCAGCCCCAGCATTTT	CASSLTGDQPQHF
NA	TRBD1	TRBV6-6	TRBJ1-3	TGTGCCAGCAGCCATGGGGGACAGATCTCTGGAAACACCATATATTTT	CASSHGGQISGNTIYF
NA	NA	TRBV5-6	TRBJ2-3	TGTGCCAGCAGCTTTCTAGGGGCAGATACGCAGTATTTT	CASSFLGADTQYF
few	NA	TRBV5-1	TRBJ1-4	TGCGCCAGCAGCTTGGACGGAACGGGTGAAAAACTGTTTTTT	CASSLDGTGEKLFF